This T cell receptor beta chain was captured by sequencing in a study of shared clonotypes between healthy human individuals (dated by TCRdb to 2018 to 2021). Turning to the overall study: The cohort comprised two women and a few men aged 18 to 49 years. For each donor, CD4 naive and CD4 memory were each run on three plates, CD8 naive on two plates, and CD8 memory on one plate. Blood TCR repertoires of about 5 healthy adults were deeply sequenced to estimate repertoire size and the extent of clonotype sharing between individuals. To increase sequencing depth and limit assay-specific biases, different laboratories used diverse techniques to prepare libraries and sequence TCR repertoires. Each donor's leukapheresis produced roughly between roughly 0.85 and 9 billion PBMCs. What the study reported, not specific to this receptor: The small number of donors limited the genetic and exposure-history diversity represented. Sampling was limited to blood, and TCR repertoires in tissue likely differ from TCR repertoires in blood. Incomplete sequencing was indicated by rarefaction of sorted-subset datasets, despite the large sequencing depth. Sharing across four donors was observed for approximately 5% of naive CD4, over 3% of naive CD8, 2% to 2.5% of memory CD4, and less than 0.45% of memory CD8 clonotypes. Clonotypes shared by all four sorted-subset donors showed higher generation probabilities than non-shared clonotypes. Pairwise subsampling led to the expectation that sequencing depth would affect the degree of clonotype sharing among donors. Naive subsets generally had larger estimated clonotype richness than memory subsets did.

Using the deep immunoSEQ assay, TCR CDR3 regions were amplified from genomic DNA by multiplex PCR. For each cell subset, the extracted genomic DNA was distributed evenly across all wells of several immunoSEQ 96-well plates, and each plate served as one replicate. For sorted subsets, 200 to 250 ng of genomic DNA, equivalent to about 30,000 T cell genomes, went into each replicate PCR. The purified libraries were quantified using a Qubit 3.0 fluorometer, sized with a Bioanalyzer 2100, and then quantified again using the KAPA Library Quantification kit. A separate single-read 150-cycle Illumina NextSeq 550 flow cell was used to sequence each immunoSEQ 96-well plate. The study's own analysis went as follows. Because only junctional sequences without quality scores were contained in the immunoSEQ output, filtering matching that applied to full-length reads could not be performed. To assign V/J genes and CDR3, sequences were annotated using PyIR, a Python wrapper for IgBLAST v1.9, with IMGT germline references. Reads with weak V/J assignments (E-value above 1e-6), missing CDR3, stop codons, out-of-frame junctions, or ambiguous translated residues were removed. A V3J clonotype was defined by an identical inferred V gene, J gene, and CDR3 amino acid sequence. Percentage overlap between repertoires was computed as shared unique clonotypes divided by the size of the smaller repertoire. Richness of each repertoire was evaluated using RTK rarefaction, the Chao1 estimator, and Recon v2.1 estimates of unobserved clonotypes. Generation probabilities for all TCRbeta clonotypes obtained by the gDNA method from a handful of donors were computed using OLGA. TCRdb stores this immuneACCESS table with in-frame sequences only. Part of the clones is absent; in the studies checked, under half of the shortfall reflects unresolved V genes, and no reason is known for the rest. V, J and clone size are taken as reported in that table, and D and trimming were inferred from the DNA itself. This sample lists roughly 2.4 million clones; 90% to 96% were detected once. The biggest ten clones account for around 0.13% of the sample.

The CDR3 measures 15 amino acids from cysteine to phenylalanine. The only DNA kept is the CDR3, 45 bases in frame from the first base. V is clipped by 6 bases and J by 0 bases, and the sequence between their germline boundaries is 12 bases long. The germline V gene encodes CDR1 MNHNS and CDR2 SASEGT. Healthy HIV-negative adults with no recently reported acute infections or vaccinations were included as donors. Every donor was a Caucasian adult residing in Nashville, Tennessee, USA. Magnetic negative selection was used to enrich CD4+ T cells, after which naive cells were positively selected on CD45RA and the negative fraction became the memory subset. After blood collection by leukapheresis, PBMCs were isolated using Ficoll-Histopaque density gradient centrifugation and then cryopreserved in the vapor phase of liquid nitrogen. Analytical flow cytometry was used to check the purity and quantity of every magnetically sorted T cell population. Genomic DNA was isolated from every sorted fraction and measured by UV absorbance on a Nanodrop 2000c.

As concerns this clone: Its antigen specificity is not known. Base qualities are missing; no much larger clone stands one base away.

The chain was built from TRBV6-1 and TRBJ1-3; TRBD1 might be the D gene, on 6 matching bases. What was sequenced was naive CD4+ T cells sorted from blood. This specimen's cell subset or site label, per the study, means: CD45RA+ positively selected. This clonotype was sampled from a man younger than 30 in good health. The DNA sequence is as follows: TGTGCCAGCAGAAACAGGGCCCTCTCTGGAAACACCATATATTTT. Its product reads: CASRNRALSGNTIYF.